This entry features one T cell receptor (beta chain) sequence. Repertoires were generated with immunoSEQ multiplex PCR, while TCRdb's copy carries only in-frame clones and drops some. The sample shows around 100,000 clones, around nine tenths of them seen only once. The sample belongs to a study of blood T cell repertoires in COVID-19. Study-level background: PBMCs, B-cell-depleted T cells, or T cells provided the cDNA or gDNA that made up the material.

The germline CDR1 and CDR2 sequences are LNHDA and SQIVND (reference sequence). The CDR3 is made up of 16 amino acids. V lost 3 bases, J lost 8 bases, and 22 bases lay in between. The chain has TRBV19 and TRBJ1-2; the D is unclear. Sequencing was carried out using peripheral blood. This clonotype was obtained from a middle-aged man with acute or convalescent COVID-19. The CDR3 DNA reads TGTGCCAGTAGTATGGGAGGGAATGGCTTTTCCTTCGGCTACACCTTC. It specifies CASSMGGNGFSFGYTF.